Each of the 9 T cell receptor beta chains below was sequenced from the same sample in a study of yellow fever vaccine responses in identical twins. One entry per CDR3 protein, called by TCRdb with MiXCR from the RT-PCR reads. The sample lists about 5,800 distinct CDR3 sequences; 65% were seen once. Sequenced material: T cells from blood (PBMCs), unsorted or a sorted subset (not recorded which), taken before or after yellow fever vaccination (not recorded which). These receptors were taken from a woman younger than 30 who received the yellow fever vaccine.

In this sample, this clonotype turned up once. The CDR3 spells CASSQGKGWNEQFF. CDR3 DNA sequence: TGTGCCAGCAGCCAAGGCAAGGGTTGGAATGAGCAGTTCTTC. The J gene is TRBJ2-1, the V gene TRBV14; D is undetermined. Trimming took 1 base from V and 7 from J, leaving 11 bases between them. The CDR3 runs to 14 residues. The V gene's germline CDR1 is SGHDN and CDR2 FVKESK. Drawing the rest from reference TRBV14 and TRBJ2-1, the complete variable domain is EAGVTQFPSHSVIEKGQTVTLRCDPISGHDNLYWYRRVMGKEIKFLLHFVKESKQDESGMPNNRFLAERTGGTYSTLKVQPAELEDSGVYFCASSQGKGWNEQFFGPGTRLTVL.

The table lists this clonotype with a few counts. V and J are TRBV19 and TRBJ2-7, with D tentatively TRBD2 (5 bases). CDR1 is LNHDA and CDR2 is SQIVND in the germline V gene (reference sequence). The V and J ends lost 5 bases and 1 base respectively, with 9 bases between them. CDR3 size: 13 residues. This chain's CDR3 is CASSPSPSYEQYF. The CDR3 DNA is TGTGCCAGTAGTCCTAGCCCTTCCTACGAGCAGTACTTC. The whole variable domain, filled in from reference TRBV19 and TRBJ2-7, reads DGGITQSPKYLFRKEGQNVTLSCEQNLNHDAMYWYRQDPGQGLRLIYYSQIVNDFQKGDIAEGYSVSREKKESFPLTVTSAQKNPTAFYLCASSPSPSYEQYFGPGTRLTVT.

This clonotype occurred a few times. V usage is TRBV6-4 and J usage is TRBJ1-2, with 12 bases aligning to TRBD1. Germline CDR1 reads MRHNA; CDR2 reads SNTAGT. The CDR3 is 16 amino acids. V gave up 0 bases and J gave up 8 bases; unmatched junction bases: 7. The DNA of the CDR3 is TGTGCCAGCAGTGACTCGGCGGGACAGGGGGCTCAGGGCTACACCTTC. It translates to CASSDSAGQGAQGYTF.

The CDR3 DNA is TGTGCCAGCAGCTTTAGACAGGACTCCTACGAGCAGTACTTC. Its translation is CASSFRQDSYEQYF. The rearrangement joins TRBV7-6 to TRBJ2-7; tentative D call: TRBD1 (6 bases). Germline V gene sequence: CDR1 SGHVS, CDR2 FNYEAQ. The germline V and J ends were trimmed by 3 bases and 0 bases, with 9 bases remaining between them. This CDR3 region has 14 residues.

The rearrangement uses TRBV11-1 and TRBJ2-5, with TRBD2 matching 7 bases. The CDR3 totals 13 residues. CDR1 and CDR2 from the germline V gene are SGHAT and FQDESV (reference sequence). Losses at the gene ends were 8 bases for V and 5 bases for J; bases not matched to a gene: 8. The CDR3 DNA reads as TGTGCCAGCTCCCCCCGGGGGGATGAGACCCAGTACTTC. Translated, it gives CASSPRGDETQYF.

V is TRBV6-5 and J is TRBJ1-4; the D is unclear. The CDR3 covers 16 residues. Deletions cut 0 bases from V and 0 bases from J, with 8 bases between. The germline V gene encodes CDR1 MNHEY and CDR2 SVGAGI. The CDR3 coding sequence is TGTGCCAGCAGTTACTCGTGGGGATCAACTAATGAAAAACTGTTTTTT. This codes for CASSYSWGSTNEKLFF.

The genes are TRBV29-1 and TRBJ2-1, with D maybe TRBD2 (5 bases). This CDR3 is built from 12 residues. Trimming removed 4 bases at V and 6 bases at J, with 10 bases between. Germline CDR1 and CDR2: SQVTM and ANQGSEA. The CDR3 DNA reads TGCAGCGTTGTACTAGTTATCAATGAGCAGTTCTTC. It is translated as CSVVLVINEQFF.

V gene TRBV29-1 combines with J gene TRBJ2-1, with 8 bases lining up with TRBD1. CDR1 and CDR2 from the germline V gene are SQVTM and ANQGSEA. V shed 4 bases and J 3 bases; nucleotides not matched to a gene: 5. The CDR3 has 14 amino acids. In DNA form, the CDR3 reads TGCAGCGTTGTCGGGACAGGAAACTACAATGAGCAGTTCTTC. Protein: CSVVGTGNYNEQFF.

This clonotype occurred a few times. The CDR3 loop is CATSRDRSSGANVLTF. CDR3 nucleotide sequence: TGTGCCACCAGCAGAGATAGGTCTTCTGGGGCCAACGTCCTGACTTTC. J is TRBJ2-6 and V is TRBV15; D gene unclear. The V end was cut by 0 bases, the J end by 1 base, with 7 bases between. CDR3 length: 16 residues. Germline-derived CDR1 and CDR2 are LNHNV and YYDKDF (reference sequence).